The 29 T cell receptor beta chains reported below all come from one sample, sequenced in a study of beta chain features in type 1 diabetes. Of the isolated RNA, all was reverse transcribed, and so the sequenced material was expressed TCRB transcripts. Produced via immunoSEQ multiplex PCR; TCRdb's table is partial and in-frame only. Of 150,000 to 200,000 clones listed, approximately 8.8% are singletons. Antigens for these TCRs are unknown. Findings and caveats of the study: A moderate, significant TCRB CDR3 shortening appeared in type 1 diabetes across four CD4+ subsets.

The specimen sequenced was central memory CD4+ T cells from blood. These receptors all come from a woman in her thirties with type 1 diabetes.

This clone has a handful of counts. This rearrangement joins TRBV4-2 to TRBJ2-2; tentative D call: TRBD1 (5 bases). The germline gives CDR1 LGHNA, CDR2 YNFKEQ. The V gene lost 4 bases and the J gene lost 0 bases, with 15 bases spanning the gap. This CDR3 comprises 17 residues. CDR3 DNA: TGTGCCAGCAGCCTTCCTACGCAGGGTACGAACACCGGGGAGCTGTTTTTT. This gives the protein CASSLPTQGTNTGELFF.

The chain links TRBV10-2 to TRBJ2-7; TRBD2 aligns across 11 bases. V trimming: 8 bases; J trimming: 3 bases; junction bases outside the gene matches: 3. The CDR3 is 13 residues long. Germline values: CDR1 WSHSY, CDR2 SAAADI. CDR3 protein: CASLTSGSYEQYF. Written as DNA, the CDR3 is TGCGCCAGCCTCACTAGCGGGAGCTACGAGCAGTACTTC.

This clone was found a few times. The chain is built from TRBV2 and TRBJ2-3; D not resolved. From germline, CDR1 is SNHLY and CDR2 FYNNEI. Trimming removed 7 bases from V and 4 bases from J, with 15 bases in between. The CDR3 is 14 amino acids. The CDR3 coding sequence is TGTGCCAGCATAGAAAAAGGAGAGTCAGATACGCAGTATTTT. It is translated as CASIEKGESDTQYF.

The V gene is TRBV7-8, the J gene TRBJ2-3, with 8 bases that match TRBD1. V gave up 8 bases and J gave up 3 bases; unmatched junction bases: 4. This CDR3 spans 13 amino acids. Per germline, CDR1 SGHVS and CDR2 FQNEAQ. As DNA, the CDR3 is TGTGCCAGCGTACAGGGGGTTACAGATACGCAGTATTTT. Its translation is CASVQGVTDTQYF.

Only a few counts were recorded for this clone. The genes are TRBV15 and TRBJ2-7; possible D gene TRBD1, 6 bases. Trimming took off 5 bases at V and 2 bases at J, with 13 bases between the two ends. CDR1 LNHNV and CDR2 YYDKDF come from the germline V gene (reference sequence). The CDR3 totals 14 residues. The CDR3 DNA follows: TGTGCCACCAGCGACGGGACATCCCCCTACGAGCAGTACTTC. It specifies CATSDGTSPYEQYF.

This clone was seen a handful of times. This chain links TRBV29-1 with TRBJ2-1; TRBD1 agrees at 8 bases. V lost 6 bases to trimming and J lost 6 bases; unmatched junction nucleotides: 4. Germline V gene sequence: CDR1 SQVTM, CDR2 ANQGSEA. There are 12 residues in the CDR3. The CDR3 loop reads CSVRTGTNEQFF. The DNA of the CDR3 is TGCAGCGTCCGGACAGGGACCAATGAGCAGTTCTTC.

This chain uses TRBV5-4 with TRBJ1-5; D possibly corresponds to TRBD1 (6 bases). The CDR3 length is 16 residues. CDR1 SGHNT and CDR2 YYREEE come from the germline V gene (reference sequence). V was pared by 3 bases and J by 0 bases, with 13 bases between. CDR3 nucleotides: TGTGCCAGCAGCTCGGGGGGCCCTGATAGCAATCAGCCCCAGCATTTT. Translation gives CASSSGGPDSNQPQHF.

This clone has only a few counts. The V and J genes are TRBV10-2 and TRBJ2-5, with TRBD2 matching 13 bases. From germline, CDR1 is WSHSY and CDR2 SAAADI. Unmatched junction bases numbered 5, after V lost 6 bases and J lost 1 base. The CDR3 loop spans 16 amino acids. The CDR3 bases are TGCGCCAGCAGAGGGACTAGCGGGATAGTCCAAGAGACCCAGTACTTC. This codes for CASRGTSGIVQETQYF.

The chain employs TRBV28 and TRBJ2-5, with a weak D call TRBD1 (6 bases). Germline lookup yields CDR1 MDHEN and CDR2 SYDVKM. With 5 bases removed from V and 5 bases from J, the gap between germline ends came to 12 bases. This CDR3 spans 13 amino acids. CDR3 protein: CASSVQGQETQYF. Here the CDR3 DNA reads TGTGCCAGCAGTGTACAGGGCCAGGAGACCCAGTACTTC.

This chain connects TRBV9 to TRBJ2-7; possible D gene TRBD1, 5 bases. There are 14 residues in the CDR3. The ends were cut back, 4 bases at V and 0 bases at J, with 11 bases in the middle. Germline values: CDR1 SGDLS, CDR2 YYNGEE. CDR3 DNA sequence: TGTGCCAGCAGCCCCCAGGGTCACTCCTACGAGCAGTACTTC. This codes for CASSPQGHSYEQYF.

This clone was recorded a few times. This chain links TRBV19 with TRBJ1-2; tentatively, D is TRBD1 (6 bases). The CDR3 length is 15 residues. Trimming removed 3 bases from V and 3 bases from J, with 14 bases in between. The germline V gene has CDR1 LNHDA and CDR2 SQIVND (reference sequence). CDR3 coding DNA: TGTGCCAGTAGTATTTCGGGTTCAGGGGACTATGGCTACACCTTC. Translation: CASSISGSGDYGYTF.

The chain recombines TRBV7-2 with TRBJ1-2; 7 nucleotides agree with TRBD1. Trimming cost V 9 bases and J 1 base; bases outside gene matches: 8. The CDR3 is 14 residues long. Looked up from germline, CDR1 is SGHTA and CDR2 is FQGNSA. This CDR3 is CASRPGQNNYGYTF. Here the CDR3 DNA reads TGTGCCAGTAGACCGGGACAGAATAACTATGGCTACACCTTC.

This clone has just one count. The rearrangement uses TRBV28 and TRBJ2-5, with 9 nucleotides matching TRBD1. The V gene end was trimmed by 6 bases and the J gene end by 2 bases; junction bases not matched to a gene: 7. Germline V gene data show CDR1 as MDHEN and CDR2 as SYDVKM. CDR3 length equals 15 residues. CDR3 coding DNA: TGTGCCAGCAGGTCCGGACAGGGGCTACAAGAGACCCAGTACTTC. It translates to CASRSGQGLQETQYF.

The chain carries TRBV7-9 and TRBJ1-2; weak D call: TRBD1 (5 bases). This CDR3 is built from 12 residues. In germline, CDR1 is SEHNR, CDR2 FQNEAQ (reference sequence). V was clipped by 1 base and J by 8 bases, with 8 bases between them. In DNA, the CDR3 is TGTGCCAGCAGCTTAGTGGCAGGGGGCTACACCTTC. Amino acids: CASSLVAGGYTF.

The chain joins TRBV2 to TRBJ1-5, with TRBD1 matching 9 bases. The CDR3 totals 15 residues. The germline CDR1 and CDR2 sequences are SNHLY and FYNNEI. V trimming: 6 bases; J trimming: 1 base; junction bases outside the gene matches: 4. CDR3: CASRGDRASNQPQHF. The DNA for the CDR3 is TGTGCCAGCAGGGGGGACAGGGCGAGCAATCAGCCCCAGCATTTT. The full variable domain, completed using reference TRBV2 and TRBJ1-5, is EPEVTQTPSHQVTQMGQEVILRCVPISNHLYFYWYRQILGQKVEFLVSFYNNEISEKSEIFDDQFSVERPDGSNFTLKIRSTKLEDSAMYFCASRGDRASNQPQHFGDGTRLSIL.

In its sample, this clone was seen a few times. V and J are TRBV5-6 and TRBJ2-7; TRBD1 agrees at 7 bases. This CDR3 contains 17 residues. V gave up 0 bases and J gave up 0 bases; unmatched junction bases: 9. CDR1 and CDR2 from the germline V gene are SGHDT and YYEEEE. CDR3 DNA sequence: TGTGCCAGCAGCTTGGATAATGCAGGGGGATACTCCTACGAGCAGTACTTC. This codes for CASSLDNAGGYSYEQYF.

This clone was counted between two and nine times. The rearrangement uses TRBV11-2 and TRBJ1-6, with 8 bases matching TRBD1. The CDR3 is made up of 14 amino acids. CDR1 is SGHAT and CDR2 is FQNNGV in the germline V gene. Trimming removed 3 bases from V and 8 bases from J; junction bases left unmatched: 3. The DNA of the CDR3 is TGTGCCAGCAGCTTCGCACAGGGGGATTCACCCCTCCACTTT. This translates into CASSFAQGDSPLHF.

This clone occurred a few times. The J gene is TRBJ2-4, the V gene TRBV7-9, with D maybe TRBD1 (5 bases). The CDR3 is 15 amino acids. Germline CDR1 and CDR2: SEHNR and FQNEAQ (reference sequence). The V end was cut by 3 bases, the J end by 8 bases, with 17 bases between. The CDR3 spells CASSFDRITQDIQYF. The CDR3 nucleotides read TGTGCCAGCAGCTTCGACAGAATTACTCAGGACATTCAGTACTTC.

The V gene is TRBV6-1, the J gene TRBJ2-2, with a possible D match to TRBD2 (5 bases). Germline CDR1 MNHNS, CDR2 SASEGT. The CDR3 contains 14 residues. V dropped 1 base and J dropped 5 bases, with 8 bases sitting between them. CDR3: CASSEVGVTGELFF. The CDR3, as DNA: TGTGCCAGCAGTGAAGTCGGGGTTACCGGGGAGCTGTTTTTT.

This clone was detected only a few times. The genes are TRBV15 and TRBJ2-2; perhaps TRBD2 as D (5 bases). The CDR3 has 14 amino acids. CDR1 and CDR2 (germline): LNHNV, YYDKDF (reference sequence). Trimming took off 6 bases at V and 7 bases at J, with 15 bases between the two ends. The CDR3 loop is CATRERSQNGELFF. The CDR3 nucleotides are TGTGCCACCAGGGAGCGGAGTCAGAACGGGGAGCTGTTTTTT.

This clone was detected only a few times. This sequence joins TRBV6-5 and TRBJ1-2; a weak D match, TRBD1 (5 bases). This CDR3 is 13 amino acids long. Germline CDR1 MNHEY, CDR2 SVGAGI. V shed 2 bases and J shed 7 bases, with 11 bases lying between them. The CDR3 loop reads CASSYGAGGGYTF. The CDR3 DNA reads TGTGCCAGCAGTTACGGGGCAGGCGGTGGCTACACCTTC.

There are many counts of this clone. The chain couples TRBV19 to TRBJ2-1, with 7 bases identical to TRBD2. CDR1 LNHDA and CDR2 SQIVND come from the germline V gene (reference sequence). The V and J ends lost 9 bases and 3 bases, in that order; junction bases with no gene match: 5. This CDR3 spans 13 amino acids. The CDR3 sequence is CASEGLNYNEQFF. The CDR3, as DNA: TGTGCCAGCGAGGGACTAAACTACAATGAGCAGTTCTTC.

The chain combines TRBV6-6 with TRBJ2-1; no clear D gene. The CDR3 spans 14 residues. Germline V gene data show CDR1 as MNHNY and CDR2 as SVGAGI (reference sequence). V was cut by 0 bases and J by 5 bases, with 8 bases left in between. The CDR3 nucleotides are TGTGCCAGCAGTTACTCGCACTTCAACAATGAGCAGTTCTTC. Translation gives CASSYSHFNNEQFF.

This clone occurred a few times. Written as DNA, the CDR3 is TGTGCCAGCAGCGCACGGACAGGGCAGAACACCGGGGAGCTGTTTTTT. This translates into CASSARTGQNTGELFF. The chain recombines TRBV9 with TRBJ2-2; 8 bases agree with TRBD1. Unmatched junction bases numbered 5, after V lost 3 bases and J lost 1 base. The CDR3 is 16 amino acids. CDR1 SGDLS and CDR2 YYNGEE come from the germline V gene.

The V call is TRBV5-4, the J call TRBJ2-1, with TRBD2 identical over 10 bases. J gave up 8 bases and V 4 bases, and 12 bases lay outside the gene matches. Germline values: CDR1 SGHNT, CDR2 YYREEE (reference sequence). The CDR3 has 16 amino acids. In DNA, the CDR3 is TGTGCCAGCAGCCCCCGGACTAGCGGCCTTGGGGATGAGCAGTTCTTC. This encodes CASSPRTSGLGDEQFF.

V is TRBV27 and J is TRBJ2-3; TRBD2 might be the D (6 bases). Germline assignment: CDR1 MNHEY and CDR2 SMNVEV (reference sequence). V lost 4 bases, J lost 1 base, and 9 bases lay in between. The CDR3 spans 14 residues. The CDR3 here is CASSWREGTDTQYF. CDR3 bases: TGTGCCAGCAGTTGGAGGGAAGGCACAGATACGCAGTATTTT.

The CDR3 spells CASINGGNSGANVLTF. The DNA for the CDR3 is TGTGCCAGCATTAATGGGGGGAACTCTGGGGCCAACGTCCTGACTTTC. This chain links TRBV28 with TRBJ2-6; the D gene is possibly TRBD2 (6 bases). CDR3 length equals 16 residues. Germline CDR1 is MDHEN and CDR2 is SYDVKM. V lost 7 bases and J lost 0, with 13 bases in between.

This clone was detected only a few times. The chain carries TRBV9 and TRBJ1-1; 8 bases line up with TRBD1. V lost 3 bases and J lost 1; bases outside the gene matches: 5. This CDR3 is built from 15 residues. Germline CDR1 and CDR2: SGDLS and YYNGEE. The chain's CDR3 is CASSAYGTGNTEAFF. CDR3 bases: TGTGCCAGCAGCGCCTATGGGACAGGGAACACTGAAGCTTTCTTT.

The chain is built from TRBV27 and TRBJ1-2; D may be TRBD1 (5 bases). The V gene's germline CDR1 is MNHEY and CDR2 SMNVEV (reference sequence). Trimming shortened V by 5 bases and J by 1 base, and 17 bases separated the two germline ends. CDR3 length: 16 residues. DNA of the CDR3: TGTGCCAGCAGTCCAGGGCCATCCTGGATTAACTATGGCTACACCTTC. It is translated as CASSPGPSWINYGYTF.